The 30 T cell receptor beta chains given below trace back to one sample, sequenced in a study of shared clonotypes between healthy human individuals. The table came from immunoSEQ multiplex PCR; TCRdb's copy has only in-frame clones and leaves some out. The data contain over a million clones, 75% to 85% of them singletons. The sample comprised memory CD4+ T cells from PBMCs. Subset defined: CD45RA-negative fraction. These receptors were obtained from a man aged 18 to 29 in good health. Some clones in this sample may be carry-over from other donors' samples.

The J gene is TRBJ2-3, the V gene TRBV18, with 7 nucleotides matching TRBD2. V shed 2 bases and J 1 base; nucleotides not matched to a gene: 3. CDR3 size: 15 residues. CDR1 and CDR2 (germline): KGHSH, LQKENI. CDR3 in amino acids: CASSPSGTRTDTQYF. The CDR3 DNA is TGTGCCAGCTCACCAAGCGGGACTCGCACAGATACGCAGTATTTT.

The chain uses TRBV2 and TRBJ2-4, with TRBD2 identical over 12 bases. Germline values: CDR1 SNHLY, CDR2 FYNNEI. This CDR3 has 15 amino acids. Germline trimming cut 5 bases from V and 6 bases from J; bases unmatched to any gene: 5. CDR3 sequence reads: CASSSTSGSGNIQYF. CDR3 bases: TGTGCCAGCAGTTCGACTAGCGGGAGCGGAAACATTCAGTACTTC.

The chain carries TRBV7-3 and TRBJ1-4; D is unresolved. Deletions cut 5 bases from V and 8 bases from J, with 15 bases between. CDR1 is SGHTA and CDR2 is FQGTGA in the germline V gene. The CDR3 has 14 amino acids. The CDR3 bases are TGTGCCAGCAGCCCAAGGACCCTTAAGGAAAAACTGTTTTTT. Translated: CASSPRTLKEKLFF.

The chain links TRBV30 to TRBJ2-2; 10 bases are a match to TRBD2. This CDR3 has 15 residues. Germline assignment: CDR1 GTSNPN and CDR2 SVGIG (reference sequence). V dropped 1 base and J dropped 3; count of bases not matched to a gene: 2. The CDR3 sequence is CAWSDSGRYTGELFF. CDR3 DNA sequence: TGTGCCTGGAGTGATAGCGGGAGGTACACCGGGGAGCTGTTTTTT.

The chain links TRBV19 to TRBJ1-5; 7 nucleotides align to TRBD1. This CDR3 region has 14 residues. Germline CDR1 is LNHDA and CDR2 is SQIVND (reference sequence). V trimming: 8 bases; J trimming: 11 bases; junction bases outside the gene matches: 15. The CDR3 sequence is CASGIGGTVESQHF. The CDR3 DNA reads TGTGCCAGTGGCATCGGGGGGACAGTAGAATCCCAGCATTTT. The full variable domain, rest sourced from reference TRBV19 and TRBJ1-5, is DGGITQSPKYLFRKEGQNVTLSCEQNLNHDAMYWYRQDPGQGLRLIYYSQIVNDFQKGDIAEGYSVSREKKESFPLTVTSAQKNPTAFYLCASGIGGTVESQHFGDGTRLSIL.

The J gene is TRBJ1-3, the V gene TRBV7-9; TRBD1 might be the D (5 bases). The germline gives CDR1 SEHNR, CDR2 FQNEAQ (reference sequence). The length of the CDR3 is 15 residues. Trimming took off 7 bases at V and 0 bases at J, with 13 bases between the two ends. In DNA, the CDR3 is TGTGCCAGCACCCACCGACAGAGCTCTGGAAACACCATATATTTT. Its protein is CASTHRQSSGNTIYF.

V and J are TRBV2 and TRBJ1-3; D is possibly TRBD1 (6 bases). This CDR3 is built from 18 residues. Germline-derived CDR1 and CDR2 are SNHLY and FYNNEI. Between the trimmed V and J ends, which lost 2 bases and 7 bases, there was a span of 24 bases. The CDR3 region has the DNA TGTGCCAGCAGTGAACCCCCAACCCCTACAGGGACCCGTAACACCATATATTTT. The encoded protein is CASSEPPTPTGTRNTIYF.

Comment on this clone: A much more abundant neighbour one base away suggests this may be a read error. J is TRBJ1-1 and V is TRBV18; D ambiguous. Trimming shortened V by 1 base and J by 1 base, and 4 bases separated the two germline ends. This CDR3 has 13 amino acids. CDR1 is KGHSH, CDR2 LQKENI, per germline. The CDR3 nucleotides read TGTGCCAGCTCACCACAGGAGAACACTGAAGCTTTCTTT. It is translated as CASSPQENTEAFF.

The chain couples TRBV5-6 to TRBJ2-7, with 11 bases lining up with TRBD1. There are 15 residues in the CDR3. Trimming at V came to 1 base and at J to 3 bases, leaving 3 bases not matched to a gene. CDR1 SGHDT and CDR2 YYEEEE come from the germline V gene. DNA of the CDR3: TGTGCCAGCAGCTTGTATGGGACAGGGGGCTACGAGCAGTACTTC. Translation gives CASSLYGTGGYEQYF.

The sample holds a few counts of this clone. The CDR3 protein is CASSVKSWDSGYTF. The DNA for the CDR3 is TGTGCCAGCAGCGTAAAATCCTGGGATAGTGGCTACACCTTC. The rearrangement joins TRBV9 to TRBJ1-2; D is unclear. Per germline, CDR1 SGDLS and CDR2 YYNGEE. This CDR3 spans 14 amino acids. The ends were cut back, 1 base at V and 7 bases at J, with 14 bases in the middle.

The V call is TRBV7-2, the J call TRBJ2-3; TRBD2 agrees at 8 bases. Germline trimming cut 2 bases from V and 4 bases from J; bases unmatched to any gene: 2. CDR1 and CDR2 from the germline V gene are SGHTA and FQGNSA. This CDR3 is 14 amino acids long. CDR3: CASSLRGGADTQYF. The CDR3 DNA sequence: TGTGCCAGCAGCTTACGGGGGGGGGCAGATACGCAGTATTTT. Full variable domain (missing parts from reference TRBV7-2 and TRBJ2-3): GAGVSQSPSNKVTEKGKDVELRCDPISGHTALYWYRQSLGQGLEFLIYFQGNSAPDKSGLPSDRFSAERTGGSVSTLTIQRTQQEDSAVYLCASSLRGGADTQYFGPGTRLTVL.

J is TRBJ1-5 and V is TRBV18, with D perhaps matching TRBD1 (6 bases). Germline values: CDR1 KGHSH, CDR2 LQKENI. The CDR3 is made up of 15 amino acids. The V end was cut by 3 bases, the J end by 7 bases, with 16 bases between. Here the CDR3 reads CASSPTGGADQPQHF. CDR3 DNA sequence: TGTGCCAGCTCACCCACGGGGGGGGCTGACCAGCCCCAGCATTTT.

The sample holds one count of this clone. The chain employs TRBV28 and TRBJ2-3, with TRBD2 as a possible D gene (6 bases). The CDR3 is made up of 15 amino acids. CDR1 and CDR2 (germline): MDHEN, SYDVKM. Trimming removed 2 bases at V and 6 bases at J, with 15 bases between. CDR3 loop: CASSLAGSRGDTQYF. The CDR3 DNA follows: TGTGCCAGCAGTTTAGCGGGGAGTCGGGGTGATACGCAGTATTTT.

As for this clone: Other DNA sequences from this sample encode an identical CDR3 as well. The chain combines TRBV27 with TRBJ1-1; 10 nucleotides align to TRBD1. The trim removed 6 bases at V and 5 bases at J, leaving 3 bases unmatched. The germline CDR1 and CDR2 sequences are MNHEY and SMNVEV (reference sequence). This CDR3 is 13 amino acids long. As DNA, the CDR3 is TGTGCCAGCAGAAGGACAGGGGGTACTGAAGCTTTCTTT. This gives the protein CASRRTGGTEAFF.

About this clone: This sequence is one base from a far larger clone and is likely a read error. Distinct nucleotide sequences in the sample also encode this CDR3. The V call is TRBV27, the J call TRBJ1-5, with D hard to call. Germline V gene data show CDR1 as MNHEY and CDR2 as SMNVEV (reference sequence). The CDR3 consists of 13 residues. CDR3 protein: CASSLMWDQPQHF. CDR3 sequence (DNA): TGTGCCAGCAGTTTAATGTGGGATCAGCCTCAGCATTTT.

V and J are TRBV5-1 and TRBJ2-7; 7 bases align to TRBD1. The V gene's germline CDR1 is SGHRS and CDR2 YFSETQ. The CDR3 loop spans 16 amino acids. The V gene end was trimmed by 2 bases and the J gene end by 6 bases; junction bases not matched to a gene: 14. The CDR3, as DNA: TGCGCCAGCAGCTTTGAGGGGGCACCATTTCGGGGCGAGCAGTACTTC. This gives the protein CASSFEGAPFRGEQYF.

The CDR3 nucleotides read TGTGCAGCGTCGGGACAGCAAAATGAAAAACTGTTTTTT. Protein product: CAASGQQNEKLFF. The chain couples TRBV25-1 to TRBJ1-4; 7 nucleotides align to TRBD1. Germline CDR1 is MGHDK and CDR2 is SYGVNS. The CDR3 runs to 13 residues.

The chain uses TRBV4-2 and TRBJ1-1; no clear D. The CDR3 consists of 15 residues. CDR1 is LGHNA and CDR2 is YNFKEQ in the germline V gene. The ends were cut back, 0 bases at V and 6 bases at J, with 14 bases in the middle. As DNA, the CDR3 is TGTGCCAGCAGCCAAGATGCGGCGAGGGATCCTGAAGCTTTCTTT. Protein product: CASSQDAARDPEAFF.

CDR3 protein: CASSPGGGTVNTEAFF. DNA of the CDR3: TGCGCCAGCAGCCCGGGTGGTGGGACAGTGAACACTGAAGCTTTCTTT. The chain recombines TRBV5-1 with TRBJ1-1; 7 nucleotides agree with TRBD1. The CDR3 length is 16 residues. The germline gives CDR1 SGHRS, CDR2 YFSETQ. J was trimmed by 0 bases and V by 4 bases; bases with no gene match: 9.

The V gene is TRBV2, the J gene TRBJ2-7; 8 nucleotides align to TRBD2. V lost 6 bases to trimming and J lost 4 bases; unmatched junction nucleotides: 8. Germline values: CDR1 SNHLY, CDR2 FYNNEI. The CDR3 consists of 14 residues. CDR3: CASSDGPSGYEQYF. CDR3 bases: TGTGCCAGCAGCGACGGACCTAGCGGGTACGAGCAGTACTTC.

The rearrangement uses TRBV6-5 and TRBJ2-2, with D tentatively TRBD1 or TRBD2 (5 bases each). The CDR3 length is 14 residues. The ends were cut back, 5 bases at V and 5 bases at J, with 12 bases in the middle. Germline V gene sequence: CDR1 MNHEY, CDR2 SVGAGI. The CDR3 protein is CASSTRDVTGELFF. The CDR3 DNA is TGTGCCAGCAGTACCAGGGACGTGACCGGGGAGCTGTTTTTT.

Only one count was recorded for this clone. CDR3 amino acids: CASSSGTNYGYTF. CDR3 coding DNA: TGTGCCAGCAGTTCCGGGACGAACTATGGCTACACCTTC. This chain connects TRBV6-5 to TRBJ1-2; tentatively, D is TRBD1 (5 bases). Trimming took 4 bases from V and 2 from J, leaving 8 bases between them. CDR1 is MNHEY, CDR2 SVGAGI, per germline. The CDR3 spans 13 residues.

The V and J genes are TRBV18 and TRBJ2-1; TRBD1 matches 9 bases. Germline lookup yields CDR1 KGHSH and CDR2 LQKENI. The CDR3 loop spans 14 amino acids. With 5 bases clipped from V and 10 bases from J, the junction kept 9 bases outside the gene matches. CDR3 nucleotide sequence: TGTGCCAGCTCAGGGACAGGGTCCTCATGGGAGCAGTTCTTC. This gives the protein CASSGTGSSWEQFF.

This clone was found a few times. V gene TRBV11-2 combines with J gene TRBJ2-5, with D hard to call. Germline loops: CDR1 SGHAT, CDR2 FQNNGV. The CDR3 runs 13 residues. Trimming cost V 2 bases and J 0 bases, with 4 bases left between them. The CDR3 here is CASSLQYQETQYF. The CDR3 DNA is TGTGCCAGCAGCTTACAGTACCAAGAGACCCAGTACTTC.

V gene TRBV7-2 combines with J gene TRBJ2-2, with TRBD2 matching over 9 bases. The V and J ends lost 3 bases and 6 bases, in that order; junction bases with no gene match: 5. The germline gives CDR1 SGHTA, CDR2 FQGNSA. This CDR3 comprises 15 residues. The CDR3 DNA sequence: TGTGCCAGCAGCTTCGGACTAGCGAATGCCGGGGAGCTGTTTTTT. Translation gives CASSFGLANAGELFF.

The chain has TRBV4-1 and TRBJ2-1; TRBD1 is a possible D gene (6 bases). CDR1 is MGHRA, CDR2 YSYEKL, per germline. The CDR3 length is 11 residues. Trimming pared 5 bases from V and 14 bases from J, leaving 13 bases between. The CDR3 bases are TGCGCCAGCAGCGATCTTACAGGGAAGTTCTTC. Translating it yields CASSDLTGKFF.

With regard to this clone: A read error is possible here, since a much larger clone lies one base away. This sample also contains other DNA sequences that code for the same CDR3. The chain couples TRBV20-1 to TRBJ1-1; D unclear. The CDR3 loop spans 11 amino acids. Trimming took off 2 bases at V and 6 bases at J, with 7 bases between the two ends. Germline loops: CDR1 DFQATT, CDR2 SNEGSKA (reference sequence). The CDR3 bases are TGCAGTGCTAGAAGAGGGTCTGAAGCTTTCTTT. As protein: CSARRGSEAFF.

The CDR3 is CASIGLAGGYNEQFF. CDR3 nucleotides: TGCGCCAGCATTGGGCTAGCGGGAGGGTACAATGAGCAGTTCTTC. The rearrangement links TRBV5-1 to TRBJ2-1; 12 bases agree with TRBD2. CDR3 size: 15 residues. V was pared by 6 bases and J by 4 bases, with 5 bases of the junction left unmatched. Germline V gene data show CDR1 as SGHRS and CDR2 as YFSETQ.

The V and J genes are TRBV7-2 and TRBJ2-3; TRBD2 matches at 7 bases. The V segment lost 5 bases and the J segment 5 bases; nucleotides outside the gene matches: 10. From germline, CDR1 is SGHTA and CDR2 FQGNSA. The CDR3 length is 15 residues. This CDR3 is CASSQPSGPEDTQYF. The DNA of the CDR3 is TGTGCCAGCAGCCAACCTAGCGGACCCGAAGATACGCAGTATTTT.

The chain joins TRBV6-5 to TRBJ2-2; TRBD2 aligns across 9 bases. J gave up 5 bases and V 2 bases, and 3 bases lay outside the gene matches. The CDR3 is 15 amino acids. Germline CDR1 and CDR2: MNHEY and SVGAGI. Here the CDR3 reads CASSYEAGGTGELFF. The CDR3 DNA reads as TGTGCCAGCAGTTACGAAGCGGGAGGAACCGGGGAGCTGTTTTTT.